This T cell receptor beta chain is from a study of siplizumab effects on memory and regulatory T cells. Regarding the study as a whole: The study found naive T cells seemingly more diverse than memory cells and seemingly major alloresponse contributors. Sequences that were alloreactive and traceable to unstimulated CD4+ memory cells were significantly reduced by siplizumab.

CDR3 length equals 14 residues. J was trimmed by 7 bases and V by 5 bases; bases with no gene match: 9. Per germline, CDR1 SGHVS and CDR2 FNYEAQ. TCRdb's table, derived via immunoSEQ multiplex PCR, lists solely in-frame clones and lacks some. This table holds about 91,000 clones, roughly 93% found once. This clone was counted a single time. Antigen specificity is unknown. This receptor was obtained from a human donor in good health. This sequence joins TRBV7-6 and TRBJ1-2; 8 bases map to TRBD1. Sequencing was performed on CD8+ T cells sorted from blood. CDR3 in amino acids: CASSPGQGFSGYTF. DNA for the CDR3: TGTGCCAGCAGCCCCGGACAGGGCTTCAGTGGCTACACCTTC.